This T cell receptor beta chain was recorded in a study of T cell repertoires in cytomegalovirus infection. Study-wide background: CMV infection together with matching HLA type was indicated by public TCR beta signatures. Study findings and constraints: The study found HLA-C-restricted CMV-specific TCR beta clonotypes dominating the ex vivo response. Cumulative frequency of public TCR beta families picked out carriers of CMV plus the relevant HLA.

TCRdb reprocessed the reads with MiXCR, giving one entry per CDR3 protein. The repertoire includes 900,000 to 950,000 distinct CDR3 sequences, around 31% of them detected once, and roughly 13% sits in the top ten. The length of the CDR3 is 15 residues. V lost 6 bases and J lost 9; bases outside the gene matches: 12. Germline V gene lookup returns CDR1 MNHEY and CDR2 SVGAGI. This clonotype was counted a few times. What it binds is unknown. The source material was cultured CD8+ T cells from PBMCs, sampled from culture after CMV antigen stimulation. This sequence joins TRBV6-5 and TRBJ1-5; 9 bases line up with TRBD1. The source of this sequence is a human donor in good health (CMV status not recorded). Some clones in this sample may be carry-over from other donors' samples. The CDR3 DNA reads as TGTGCCAGCAGCCCGACGACAGGGGGGTTGTTGCCCCAGCATTTT. The encoded protein is CASSPTTGGLLPQHF.